This TCR beta chain appears in the sequencing data of a study of beta chain features in type 1 diabetes. Study-wide points: Insertions at VDJ junctions were less frequent in type 1 diabetes patients. These patients also deleted more nucleotides at the same junctions. Shorter TCRB CDR3s, moderately but significantly so, marked every one of the four CD4+ subsets in Type 1 diabetes patients.

TCRB transcripts that were expressed got sequenced, as all of the isolated RNA had been reverse transcribed. Average reads for naive, central memory and regulatory T cell samples were roughly 3.4 million. Repertoires were generated with immunoSEQ multiplex PCR, while TCRdb's copy carries only in-frame clones and drops some. Of 95,000 to 150,000 clones in the sample, 15% to 20% were seen once. This clone was detected only a few times. Its antigen is still unknown. V gave up 6 bases and J gave up 0 bases, with 3 bases separating them. Germline CDR1 is MNHEY and CDR2 is SMNVEV (reference sequence). CDR3 length: 11 residues.

Source material: central memory CD4+ T cells from blood. This sequence was found in a man under 40 with type 1 diabetes. The chain links TRBV27 to TRBJ2-7, with D unresolved. In DNA form, the CDR3 reads TGTGCCAGCAGGAGCTCCTACGAGCAGTACTTC. Translation: CASRSSYEQYF.